This TCR beta chain was sequenced during a study of T cell repertoires in cytomegalovirus infection. This clonotype was seen only a few times. The target antigen is unknown. The CDR3 is made up of 12 amino acids. The ends were cut back, 0 bases at V and 8 bases at J, with 4 bases in the middle. Per the germline V gene, CDR1 is SGHVS and CDR2 is FNYEAQ. MiXCR, run by TCRdb on the reads, gives a single entry per CDR3 protein. The table has 450,000 to 650,000 distinct CDR3 sequences, almost 40% seen once; the top ten hold around 46%. This chain connects TRBV7-6 to TRBJ1-4; D gene unclear. The sequence derives from a human donor in good health (CMV status not recorded). Some clones in this sample may be carry-over from other donors' samples. The sample was cultured PBMCs, taken from culture after CMV antigen stimulation. CDR3 nucleotide sequence: TGTGCCAGCAGCTTAGCCCGAGAAAAACTGTTTTTT. Its protein product is CASSLAREKLFF.